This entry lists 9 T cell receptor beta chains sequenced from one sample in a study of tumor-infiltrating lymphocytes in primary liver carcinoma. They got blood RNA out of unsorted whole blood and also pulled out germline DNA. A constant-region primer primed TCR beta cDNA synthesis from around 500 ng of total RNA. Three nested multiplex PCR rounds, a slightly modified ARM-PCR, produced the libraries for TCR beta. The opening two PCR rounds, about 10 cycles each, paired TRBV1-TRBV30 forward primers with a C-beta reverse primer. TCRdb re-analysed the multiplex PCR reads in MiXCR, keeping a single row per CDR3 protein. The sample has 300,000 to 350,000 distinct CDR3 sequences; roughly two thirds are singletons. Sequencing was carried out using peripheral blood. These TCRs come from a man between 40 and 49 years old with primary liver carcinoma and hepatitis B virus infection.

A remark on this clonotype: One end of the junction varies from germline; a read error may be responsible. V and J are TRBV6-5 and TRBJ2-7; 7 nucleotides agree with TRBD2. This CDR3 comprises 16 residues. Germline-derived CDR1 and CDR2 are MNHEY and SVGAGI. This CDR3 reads CVSSYGRDASSYEQYF. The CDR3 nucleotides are TGTGTCAGCAGTTATGGGAGGGACGCTTCGTCCTACGAGCAGTACTTC.

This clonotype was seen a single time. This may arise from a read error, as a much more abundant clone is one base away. CDR3 loop: CANSEHTGELFF. Here the CDR3 DNA reads TGTGCCAACAGTGAACACACCGGGGAGCTGTTTTTT. The chain links TRBV6-1 to TRBJ2-2, with unresolved D. This CDR3 is built from 12 residues. Germline V gene sequence: CDR1 MNHNS, CDR2 SASEGT.

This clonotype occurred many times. CDR3 region: CSVEGSTDTQYF. CDR3 DNA sequence: TGCAGCGTTGAGGGCAGCACAGATACGCAGTATTTT. This chain links TRBV29-1 with TRBJ2-3, with no clear D. Germline CDR1 and CDR2: SQVTM and ANQGSEA. The CDR3 covers 12 residues. The germline V and J ends were trimmed by 3 bases and 0 bases, with 4 bases remaining between them.

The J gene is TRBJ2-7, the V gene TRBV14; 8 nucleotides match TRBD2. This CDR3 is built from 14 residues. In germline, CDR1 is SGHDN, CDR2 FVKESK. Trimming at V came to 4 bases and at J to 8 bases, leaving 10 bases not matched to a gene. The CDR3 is CASSLGAGVGQQYF. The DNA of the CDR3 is TGTGCCAGCAGCCTTGGAGCGGGAGTGGGGCAGCAGTACTTC.

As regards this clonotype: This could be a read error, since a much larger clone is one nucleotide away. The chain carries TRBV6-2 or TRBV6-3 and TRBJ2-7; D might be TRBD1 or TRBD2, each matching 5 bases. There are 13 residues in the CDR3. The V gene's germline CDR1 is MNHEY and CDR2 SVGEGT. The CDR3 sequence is CDSRGIGAYEQYF. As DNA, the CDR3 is TGTGACAGCCGGGGAATAGGGGCCTACGAGCAGTACTTC.

The CDR3 region has the DNA TGTGCCAGCAGCCTGGAGGGGGCGCGGGGCTACACCTTC. It encodes CASSLEGARGYTF. The chain joins TRBV28 to TRBJ1-2; 7 nucleotides align to TRBD1. V was clipped by 6 bases and J by 8 bases; unmatched bases: 9. Germline assignment: CDR1 MDHEN and CDR2 SYDVKM. The CDR3 has 13 residues.

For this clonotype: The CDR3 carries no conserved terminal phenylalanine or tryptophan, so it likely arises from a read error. The CDR3 sequence: CASSLGSYDSNEQFL. The CDR3 DNA sequence: TGTGCAAGCAGCCTCGGATCTTACGACAGTAATGAGCAGTTCCTC. The chain links TRBV11-1 to TRBJ2-1; D may be TRBD1 (5 bases). The V gene's germline CDR1 is SGHAT and CDR2 FQDESV (reference sequence). This CDR3 is built from 15 residues.

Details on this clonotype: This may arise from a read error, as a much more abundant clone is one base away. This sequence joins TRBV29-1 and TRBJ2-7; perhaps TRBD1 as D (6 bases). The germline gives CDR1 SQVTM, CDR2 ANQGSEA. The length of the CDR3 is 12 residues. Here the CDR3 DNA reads TGCAGCGTGACGACAGGCCTATACGAGCAGGACTTC. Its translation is CSVTTGLYEQDF.

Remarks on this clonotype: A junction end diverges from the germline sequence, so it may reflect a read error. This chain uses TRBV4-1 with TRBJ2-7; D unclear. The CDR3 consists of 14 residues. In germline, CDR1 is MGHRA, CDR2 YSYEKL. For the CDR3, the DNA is TGCGCCAGTAGCCCCGAACCCACGGGTCACGAGCAGTACTTC. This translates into CASSPEPTGHEQYF.